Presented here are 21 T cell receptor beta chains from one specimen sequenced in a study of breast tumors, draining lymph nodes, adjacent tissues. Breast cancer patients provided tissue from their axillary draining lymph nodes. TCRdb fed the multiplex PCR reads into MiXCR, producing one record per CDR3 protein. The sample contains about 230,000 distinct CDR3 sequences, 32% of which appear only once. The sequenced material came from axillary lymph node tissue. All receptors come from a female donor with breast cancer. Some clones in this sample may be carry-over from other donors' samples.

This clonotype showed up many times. CDR3 protein: CSARQDRGISGNTIYF. In nucleotides, the CDR3 is TGCAGTGCAAGACAGGACAGGGGTATTTCTGGAAACACCATATATTTT. The rearrangement uses TRBV20-1 and TRBJ1-3; 9 nucleotides match TRBD1. This CDR3 comprises 16 residues. Germline V gene sequence: CDR1 DFQATT, CDR2 SNEGSKA (reference sequence). Trimming at V came to 6 bases and at J to 1 base, leaving 10 bases not matched to a gene.

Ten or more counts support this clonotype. The CDR3 loop is CSVVPYLTGWRNTGELFF. In DNA, the CDR3 is TGCAGCGTTGTTCCGTATTTAACAGGGTGGAGGAACACCGGGGAGCTGTTTTTT. This chain connects TRBV29-1 to TRBJ2-2; D may be TRBD1 (6 bases). Germline CDR1 and CDR2: SQVTM and ANQGSEA. The CDR3 has 18 residues. The ends were cut back, 4 bases at V and 1 base at J, with 22 bases in the middle.

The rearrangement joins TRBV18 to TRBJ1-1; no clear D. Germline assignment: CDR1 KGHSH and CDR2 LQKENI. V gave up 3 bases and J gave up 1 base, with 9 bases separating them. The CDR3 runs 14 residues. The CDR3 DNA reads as TGTGCCAGCTCACCGAGGACTACGAACACTGAAGCTTTCTTT. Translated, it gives CASSPRTTNTEAFF.

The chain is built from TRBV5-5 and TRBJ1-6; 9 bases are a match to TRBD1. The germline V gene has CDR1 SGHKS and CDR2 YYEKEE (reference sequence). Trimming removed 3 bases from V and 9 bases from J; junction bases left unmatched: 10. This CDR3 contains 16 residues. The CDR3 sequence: CASSSYPGQGGSPLHF. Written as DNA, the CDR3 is TGTGCCAGCAGCTCGTACCCGGGACAGGGAGGTTCACCCCTCCACTTT.

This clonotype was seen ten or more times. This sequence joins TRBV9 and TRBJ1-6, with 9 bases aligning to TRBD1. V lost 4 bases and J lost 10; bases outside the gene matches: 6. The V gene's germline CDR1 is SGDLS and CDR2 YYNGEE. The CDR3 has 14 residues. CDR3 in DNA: TGTGCCAGCAGCTCCACAGGGGGCCGATCACCCCTCCACTTT. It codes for CASSSTGGRSPLHF.

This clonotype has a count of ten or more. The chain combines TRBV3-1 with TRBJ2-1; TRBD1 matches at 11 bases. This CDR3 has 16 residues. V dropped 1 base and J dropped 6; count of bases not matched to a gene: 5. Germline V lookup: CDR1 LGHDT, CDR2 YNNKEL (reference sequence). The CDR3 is CASSQVGGTGGNEQFF. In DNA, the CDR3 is TGTGCCAGCAGCCAAGTCGGCGGGACAGGGGGCAATGAGCAGTTCTTC.

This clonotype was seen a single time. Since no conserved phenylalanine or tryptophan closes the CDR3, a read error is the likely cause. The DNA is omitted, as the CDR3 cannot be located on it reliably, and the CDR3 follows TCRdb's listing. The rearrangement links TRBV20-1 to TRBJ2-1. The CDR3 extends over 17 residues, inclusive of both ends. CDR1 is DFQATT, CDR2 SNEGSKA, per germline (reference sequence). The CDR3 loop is CSARDPKSGGSYNEQTP.

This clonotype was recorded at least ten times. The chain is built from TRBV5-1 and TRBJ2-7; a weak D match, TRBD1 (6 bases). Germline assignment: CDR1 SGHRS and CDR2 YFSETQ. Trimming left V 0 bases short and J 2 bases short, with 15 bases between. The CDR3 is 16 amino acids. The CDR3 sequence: CASSLAGDILTYEQYF. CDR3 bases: TGCGCCAGCAGCTTGGCCGGGGACATTCTTACCTACGAGCAGTACTTC.

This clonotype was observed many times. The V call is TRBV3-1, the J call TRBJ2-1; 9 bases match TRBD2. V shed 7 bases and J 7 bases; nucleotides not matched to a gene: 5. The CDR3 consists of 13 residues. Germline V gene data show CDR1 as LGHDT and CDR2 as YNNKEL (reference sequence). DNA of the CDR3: TGTGCCAGCACAGCGGGAGGATGGAATGAGCAGTTCTTC. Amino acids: CASTAGGWNEQFF.

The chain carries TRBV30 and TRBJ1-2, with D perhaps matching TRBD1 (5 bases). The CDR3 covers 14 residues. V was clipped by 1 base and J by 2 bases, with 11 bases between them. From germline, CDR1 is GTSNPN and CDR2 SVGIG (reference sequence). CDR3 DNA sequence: TGTGCCTGGAGTGCTATGGGGCTGAACTATGGCTACACCTTC. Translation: CAWSAMGLNYGYTF.

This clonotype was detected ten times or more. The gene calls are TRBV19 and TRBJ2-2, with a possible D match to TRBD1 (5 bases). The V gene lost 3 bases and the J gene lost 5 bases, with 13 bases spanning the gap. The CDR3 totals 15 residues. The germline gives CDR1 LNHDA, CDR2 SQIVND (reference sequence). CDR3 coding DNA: TGTGCCAGTAGTATTCTAGGGGATTGGACCGGGGAGCTGTTTTTT. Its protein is CASSILGDWTGELFF.

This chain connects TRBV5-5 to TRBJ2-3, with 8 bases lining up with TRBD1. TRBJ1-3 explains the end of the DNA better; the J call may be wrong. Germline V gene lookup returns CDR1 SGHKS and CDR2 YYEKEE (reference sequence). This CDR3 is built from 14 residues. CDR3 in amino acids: CASSLMDRVNTIYF. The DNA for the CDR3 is TGTGCCAGCAGCTTGATGGACAGGGTTAACACCATATATTTT.

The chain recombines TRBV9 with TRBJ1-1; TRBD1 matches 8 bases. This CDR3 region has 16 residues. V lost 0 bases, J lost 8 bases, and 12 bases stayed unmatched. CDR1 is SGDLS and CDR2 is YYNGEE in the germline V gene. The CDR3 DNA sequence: TGTGCCAGCAGCGTAGAAAGTGGCAGGGGGCGTCAAGAAGCTTTCTTT. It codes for CASSVESGRGRQEAFF.

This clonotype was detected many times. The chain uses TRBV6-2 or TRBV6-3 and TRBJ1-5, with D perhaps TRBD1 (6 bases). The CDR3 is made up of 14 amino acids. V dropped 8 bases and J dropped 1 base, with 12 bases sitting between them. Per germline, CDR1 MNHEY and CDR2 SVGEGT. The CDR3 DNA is TGTGCCAGCGGGGGGAGGGGGAGCAATCAGCCCCAGCATTTT. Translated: CASGGRGSNQPQHF.

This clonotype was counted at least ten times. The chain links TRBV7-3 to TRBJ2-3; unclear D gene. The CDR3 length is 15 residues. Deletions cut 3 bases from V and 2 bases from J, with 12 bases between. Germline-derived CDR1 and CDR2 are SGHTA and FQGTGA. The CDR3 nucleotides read TGTGCCAGCAGCTTCTCTGAAGAAACCACAGATACGCAGTATTTT. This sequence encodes CASSFSEETTDTQYF.

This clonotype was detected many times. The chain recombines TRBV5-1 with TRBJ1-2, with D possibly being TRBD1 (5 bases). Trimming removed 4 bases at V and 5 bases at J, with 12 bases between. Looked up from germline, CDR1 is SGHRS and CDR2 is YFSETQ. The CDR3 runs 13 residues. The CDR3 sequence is CASSQGISYGYTF. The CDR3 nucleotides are TGCGCCAGCAGCCAGGGCATCTCTTATGGCTACACCTTC.

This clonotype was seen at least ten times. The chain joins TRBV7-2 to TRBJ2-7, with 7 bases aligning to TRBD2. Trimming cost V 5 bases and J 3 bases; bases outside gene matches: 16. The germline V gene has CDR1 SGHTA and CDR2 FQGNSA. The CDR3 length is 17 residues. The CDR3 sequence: CASSTRLGLAEIYEQYF. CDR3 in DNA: TGTGCCAGCAGCACACGCCTTGGGCTAGCGGAAATCTACGAGCAGTACTTC.

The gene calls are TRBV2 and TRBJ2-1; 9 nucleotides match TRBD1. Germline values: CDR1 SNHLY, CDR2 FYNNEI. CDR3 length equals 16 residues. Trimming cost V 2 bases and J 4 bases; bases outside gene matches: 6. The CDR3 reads CASSERQGGSYNEQFF. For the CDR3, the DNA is TGTGCCAGCAGTGAAAGACAGGGGGGATCTTACAATGAGCAGTTCTTC.

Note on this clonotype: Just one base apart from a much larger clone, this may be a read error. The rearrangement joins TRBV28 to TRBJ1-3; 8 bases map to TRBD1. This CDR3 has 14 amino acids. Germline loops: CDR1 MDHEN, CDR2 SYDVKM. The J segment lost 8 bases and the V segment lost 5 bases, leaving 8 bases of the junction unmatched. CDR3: CASSIQQGGDTIYF. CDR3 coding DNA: TGTGCCAGCAGTATACAACAGGGGGGAGACACCATATATTTT.

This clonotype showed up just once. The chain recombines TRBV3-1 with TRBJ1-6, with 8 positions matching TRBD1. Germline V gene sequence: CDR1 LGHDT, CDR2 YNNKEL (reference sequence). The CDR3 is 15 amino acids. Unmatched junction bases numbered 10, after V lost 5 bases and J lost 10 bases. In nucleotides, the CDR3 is TGTGCCAGCAGCTCAGGACAGGGTGTGTTCTCACCCCTCCACTTT. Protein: CASSSGQGVFSPLHF.

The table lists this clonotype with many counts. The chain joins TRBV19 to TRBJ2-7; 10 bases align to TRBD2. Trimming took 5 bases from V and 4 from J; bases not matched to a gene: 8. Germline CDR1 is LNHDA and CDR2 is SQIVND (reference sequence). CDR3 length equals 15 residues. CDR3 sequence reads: CASSAQAGGRYEQYF. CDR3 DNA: TGTGCCAGTAGTGCCCAAGCGGGAGGGCGGTACGAGCAGTACTTC.